Each of the 23 T cell receptor beta chains below was sequenced from the same sample in a study of shared clonotypes between healthy human individuals. TCRdb's copy holds only in-frame clones and misses some; the assay was immunoSEQ multiplex PCR. Of 2.3 million or so clones in the sample, roughly 93% were seen once. Sequencing input: naive CD4+ T cells from PBMCs. Stated subset: CD45RA+ positively selected. Receptor source: a man aged 18 to 35 in good health. Some clones in this sample may be carry-over from other donors' samples.

Remarks on this clone: No DNA is shown, since the ends of the CDR3 on it are uncertain; the CDR3 is the one TCRdb lists. The chain recombines TRBV28 with TRBJ2-3; the listed D gene, TRBD2, was not tested against the DNA. The germline gives CDR1 MDHEN, CDR2 SYDVKM. The length of the CDR3 is 16 amino acids, counting both ends. The CDR3 protein is CASSTSGLAGLDTQYF.

The chain recombines TRBV27 with TRBJ2-7; TRBD1 is a possible D gene (6 bases). V lost 3 bases and J 5 bases, leaving 23 bases between the germline ends. The CDR3 has 17 residues. Germline CDR1 MNHEY, CDR2 SMNVEV (reference sequence). CDR3: CASSFRRNTGPGDEQYF. The CDR3 DNA reads as TGTGCCAGCAGTTTTCGGCGTAACACAGGGCCAGGCGACGAGCAGTACTTC.

This clone was counted only a few times. The V gene is TRBV4-1, the J gene TRBJ1-5; D is possibly TRBD1 (6 bases). CDR3 length equals 16 residues. Trimming shortened V by 0 bases and J by 6 bases, and 15 bases separated the two germline ends. Germline V lookup: CDR1 MGHRA, CDR2 YSYEKL. The CDR3 DNA reads TGCGCCAGCAGCCAAGATCCCAGGGGAAGGGGTCAGCCCCAGCATTTT. It encodes CASSQDPRGRGQPQHF.

This chain links TRBV9 with TRBJ2-5; tentative D call: TRBD2 (5 bases). V lost 0 bases to trimming and J lost 1 base, with 13 bases between them. The CDR3 is 16 amino acids. Germline loops: CDR1 SGDLS, CDR2 YYNGEE. Here the CDR3 reads CASSVGIRGGQETQYF. CDR3 DNA sequence: TGTGCCAGCAGCGTAGGTATCCGTGGAGGCCAAGAGACCCAGTACTTC.

The chain couples TRBV5-1 to TRBJ1-5, with D hard to call. There are 13 residues in the CDR3. V shed 4 bases and J shed 2 bases, with 7 bases lying between them. Germline V gives CDR1 SGHRS, CDR2 YFSETQ. This chain's CDR3 is CASSPMGNQPQHF. CDR3 coding DNA: TGCGCCAGCAGCCCCATGGGCAATCAGCCCCAGCATTTT.

This rearrangement joins TRBV5-1 to TRBJ1-2; 9 bases are a match to TRBD1. The CDR3 covers 14 residues. In germline, CDR1 is SGHRS, CDR2 YFSETQ. J was trimmed by 7 bases and V by 0 bases; bases with no gene match: 4. DNA of the CDR3: TGCGCCAGCAGCTTGGTGGGGACAGGGCCTGGCTACACCTTC. This gives the protein CASSLVGTGPGYTF.

The chain uses TRBV30 and TRBJ2-7, with D uncertain. Trimming pared 3 bases from V and 2 bases from J, leaving 23 bases between. In germline, CDR1 is GTSNPN, CDR2 SVGIG (reference sequence). The CDR3 runs to 17 residues. The CDR3 sequence: CAWSPRTPGASTYEQYF. The CDR3 nucleotides are TGTGCCTGGAGCCCCCGGACCCCCGGAGCTTCCACCTACGAGCAGTACTTC.

This chain connects TRBV6-6 to TRBJ1-4; TRBD1 agrees at 8 bases. V shed 5 bases and J 8 bases; nucleotides not matched to a gene: 10. Germline V CDR1 and CDR2: MNHNY, SVGAGI (reference sequence). This CDR3 has 15 residues. CDR3 protein: CASSQLAGGAEKLFF. CDR3 in DNA: TGTGCCAGCAGTCAGCTGGCAGGGGGCGCGGAAAAACTGTTTTTT.

This clone was observed a single time. The chain is built from TRBV7-2 and TRBJ2-7, with 11 bases lining up with TRBD2. The germline V gene encodes CDR1 SGHTA and CDR2 FQGNSA. V was pared by 2 bases and J by 7 bases, with 10 bases of the junction left unmatched. This CDR3 contains 16 residues. CDR3 DNA: TGTGCCAGCAGCTTAAGGCTAGCGGGAGGAAGGGATGAGCAGTACTTC. Its protein product is CASSLRLAGGRDEQYF.

The chain carries TRBV6-1 and TRBJ2-1, with 9 bases fitting TRBD2. Germline lookup yields CDR1 MNHNS and CDR2 SASEGT. This CDR3 spans 15 amino acids. Germline trimming cut 7 bases from V and 8 bases from J; bases unmatched to any gene: 12. DNA for the CDR3: TGTGCCAGCATCCCCATACTAGCGGGTTGGTATGAGCAGTTCTTC. Translating gives CASIPILAGWYEQFF.

Of note for this clone: In the same sample, other DNA sequences code for this CDR3. This chain uses TRBV5-1 with TRBJ1-2; D ambiguous. This CDR3 comprises 14 residues. Germline CDR1 reads SGHRS; CDR2 reads YFSETQ. The germline V and J ends were trimmed by 0 bases and 5 bases, with 11 bases remaining between them. CDR3 DNA: TGCGCCAGCAGCTTGGACAGCAGTAATTATGGCTACACCTTC. Amino acids: CASSLDSSNYGYTF.

This chain joins TRBV2 and TRBJ2-7; D is ambiguous. The CDR3 is 11 amino acids. V lost 8 bases, J lost 2 bases, and 7 bases lay in between. CDR1 and CDR2 from the germline V gene are SNHLY and FYNNEI. The CDR3 nucleotides are TGTGCCAGCGTTTTGGCCTACGAGCAGTACTTC. Protein sequence: CASVLAYEQYF. The complete variable domain, with remaining parts taken from reference TRBV2 and TRBJ2-7, reads EPEVTQTPSHQVTQMGQEVILRCVPISNHLYFYWYRQILGQKVEFLVSFYNNEISEKSEIFDDQFSVERPDGSNFTLKIRSTKLEDSAMYFCASVLAYEQYFGPGTRLTVT.

The CDR3 protein is CASSVQGGKANYGYTF. CDR3 coding DNA: TGTGCCAGCAGTGTACAGGGGGGAAAAGCTAACTATGGCTACACCTTC. The rearrangement links TRBV28 to TRBJ1-2, with 8 positions matching TRBD1. Germline CDR1 MDHEN, CDR2 SYDVKM. CDR3 size: 16 residues. J was trimmed by 0 bases and V by 5 bases; bases with no gene match: 8.

The chain joins TRBV6-1 to TRBJ1-5; no clear D gene. The V end lost 2 bases, the J end lost 2 bases, and 7 bases lay between the germline ends. The germline V gene has CDR1 MNHNS and CDR2 SASEGT. The CDR3 consists of 14 residues. The CDR3 sequence: CASSEQDGNQPQHF. CDR3 DNA: TGTGCCAGCAGTGAACAAGATGGCAATCAGCCCCAGCATTTT.

J is TRBJ2-7 and V is TRBV29-1; D is possibly TRBD1 or TRBD2 (6 bases each). Trimming shortened V by 4 bases and J by 2 bases, and 12 bases separated the two germline ends. Germline V gene data show CDR1 as SQVTM and CDR2 as ANQGSEA. The CDR3 has 13 amino acids. CDR3 nucleotides: TGCAGCGTTGTAGGGGGGAGGACCTACGAGCAGTACTTC. It yields the protein CSVVGGRTYEQYF.

The chain joins TRBV4-3 to TRBJ2-3; tentatively, D is TRBD2 (6 bases). Trimming left V 3 bases short and J 0 bases short, with 7 bases between. This CDR3 comprises 14 residues. Germline V gene lookup returns CDR1 LGHNA and CDR2 YSLEER. The CDR3 loop reads CASSQGRSTDTQYF. CDR3 coding DNA: TGCGCCAGCAGCCAGGGGAGGAGCACAGATACGCAGTATTTT.

The chain couples TRBV7-9 to TRBJ2-5; no reliable D call. This CDR3 is 16 amino acids long. V gave up 5 bases and J gave up 0 bases, with 16 bases separating them. Germline lookup yields CDR1 SEHNR and CDR2 FQNEAQ (reference sequence). Here the CDR3 reads CASSPGRPLYQETQYF. CDR3 in DNA: TGTGCCAGCAGCCCCGGACGGCCCCTCTACCAAGAGACCCAGTACTTC.

On this clone itself: This specimen includes other DNA sequences encoding the same CDR3. The rearrangement uses TRBV11-3 and TRBJ2-1; 11 nucleotides agree with TRBD2. The CDR3 has 16 residues. Germline CDR1 is SGHNT and CDR2 is YENEEA. V gave up 0 bases and J gave up 4 bases; unmatched junction bases: 2. CDR3 loop: CASSLEGTSGYNEQFF. CDR3 nucleotides: TGTGCCAGCAGCTTAGAAGGGACTAGCGGATACAATGAGCAGTTCTTC.

V usage is TRBV19 and J usage is TRBJ2-5; D ambiguous. Germline V gene sequence: CDR1 LNHDA, CDR2 SQIVND (reference sequence). Trimming removed 3 bases from V and 5 bases from J, with 10 bases in between. The CDR3 extends over 13 amino acids. Here the CDR3 DNA reads TGTGCCAGTAGTATCCTACAAGGGGAGACCCAGTACTTC. It yields the protein CASSILQGETQYF.

The rearrangement joins TRBV5-1 to TRBJ1-2; D gene ambiguous. Trimming stripped 4 bases from V and 1 base from J, with 17 bases between. The V gene's germline CDR1 is SGHRS and CDR2 YFSETQ. The CDR3 covers 16 residues. The DNA of the CDR3 is TGCGCCAGCAGCGGTGGACCTCAGACTCTTAACTATGGCTACACCTTC. Amino acid sequence: CASSGGPQTLNYGYTF.

The chain uses TRBV19 and TRBJ2-3; TRBD2 is a possible D gene (6 bases). The CDR3 covers 17 residues. V was trimmed by 5 bases and J by 1 base, leaving 19 bases between them. The germline CDR1 and CDR2 sequences are LNHDA and SQIVND (reference sequence). CDR3 region: CASSFQARGSRTDTQYF. The CDR3 nucleotides are TGTGCCAGTAGTTTTCAAGCGCGGGGCTCCCGCACAGATACGCAGTATTTT.

On this clone: Other DNA sequences from this sample encode an identical CDR3 as well. The V and J genes are TRBV5-1 and TRBJ1-1; D call uncertain. Germline CDR1 SGHRS, CDR2 YFSETQ. V dropped 0 bases and J dropped 2 bases, with 8 bases sitting between them. The CDR3 has 14 residues. The CDR3 sequence: CASSLAGTNTEAFF. In DNA form, the CDR3 reads TGCGCCAGCAGCTTGGCCGGTACCAACACTGAAGCTTTCTTT.

The CDR3 protein is CASSSRDPESREEQYF. The DNA of the CDR3 is TGTGCCAGCAGTTCCCGGGACCCCGAGTCGAGAGAGGAGCAGTACTTC. The J gene is TRBJ2-7, the V gene TRBV27, with D perhaps TRBD1 or TRBD2 (5 bases each). Germline V gene data show CDR1 as MNHEY and CDR2 as SMNVEV (reference sequence). The CDR3 is 16 residues long. Trimming cost V 4 bases and J 7 bases, with 23 bases left between them.